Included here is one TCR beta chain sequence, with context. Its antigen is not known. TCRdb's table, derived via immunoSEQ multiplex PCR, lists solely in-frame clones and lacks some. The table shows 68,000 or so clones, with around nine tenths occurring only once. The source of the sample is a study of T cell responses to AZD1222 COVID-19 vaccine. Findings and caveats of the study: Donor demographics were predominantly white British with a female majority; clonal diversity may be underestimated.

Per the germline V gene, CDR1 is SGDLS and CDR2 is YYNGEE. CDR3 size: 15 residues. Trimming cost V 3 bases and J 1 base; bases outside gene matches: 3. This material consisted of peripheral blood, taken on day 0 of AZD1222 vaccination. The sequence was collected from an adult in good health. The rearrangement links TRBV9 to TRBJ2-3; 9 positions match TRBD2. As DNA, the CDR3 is TGTGCCAGCAGCGCGCCTAGCGGGGGCACAGATACGCAGTATTTT. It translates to CASSAPSGGTDTQYF.